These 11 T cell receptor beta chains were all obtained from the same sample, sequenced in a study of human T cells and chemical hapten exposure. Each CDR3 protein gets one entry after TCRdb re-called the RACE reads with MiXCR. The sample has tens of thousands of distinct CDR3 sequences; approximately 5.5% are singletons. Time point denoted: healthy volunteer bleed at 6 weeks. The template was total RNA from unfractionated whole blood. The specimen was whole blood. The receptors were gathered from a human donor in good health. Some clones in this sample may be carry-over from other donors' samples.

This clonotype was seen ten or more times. The CDR3 spells CASSRTAQDQPQHF. The CDR3 coding sequence is TGTGCCAGCAGCCGGACTGCTCAGGATCAGCCCCAGCATTTT. The J gene is TRBJ1-5, the V gene TRBV2; D ambiguous. The CDR3 is 14 residues long. Germline V gene sequence: CDR1 SNHLY, CDR2 FYNNEI. Trimming stripped 6 bases from V and 5 bases from J, with 14 bases between. Complete variable domain (other parts from reference TRBV2 and TRBJ1-5): EPEVTQTPSHQVTQMGQEVILRCVPISNHLYFYWYRQILGQKVEFLVSFYNNEISEKSEIFDDQFSVERPDGSNFTLKIRSTKLEDSAMYFCASSRTAQDQPQHFGDGTRLSIL.

The CDR3, as DNA: TGCAGCGTTGCTGTAGGGAGTGAAAAACTGTTTTTT. This gives the protein CSVAVGSEKLFF. The chain is built from TRBV29-1 and TRBJ1-4; D is ambiguous. The CDR3 length is 12 residues. The germline V gene encodes CDR1 SQVTM and CDR2 ANQGSEA. V dropped 4 bases and J dropped 7 bases, with 10 bases sitting between them. Full variable domain (rest looked up from reference TRBV29-1 and TRBJ1-4): SAVISQKPSRDICQRGTSLTIQCQVDSQVTMMFWYRQQPGQSLTLIATANQGSEATYESGFVIDKFPISRPNLTFSTLTVSNMSPEDSSIYLCSVAVGSEKLFFGSGTQLSVL.

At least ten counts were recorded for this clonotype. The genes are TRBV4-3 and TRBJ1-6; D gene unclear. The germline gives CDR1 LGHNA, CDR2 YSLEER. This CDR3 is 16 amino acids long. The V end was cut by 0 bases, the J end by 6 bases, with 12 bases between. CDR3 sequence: CASSQDAASGNSPLHF. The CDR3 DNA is TGCGCCAGCAGCCAAGATGCTGCCAGCGGTAATTCACCCCTCCACTTT.

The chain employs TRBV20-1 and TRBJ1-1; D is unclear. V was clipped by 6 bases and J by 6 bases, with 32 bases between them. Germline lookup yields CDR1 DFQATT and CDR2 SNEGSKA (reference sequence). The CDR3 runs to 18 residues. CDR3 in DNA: TGCAGTGCCGCCTTCATGGGGTTTGGAAGAAAAGTCAACCCTGAAGCTTTCTTT. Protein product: CSAAFMGFGRKVNPEAFF.

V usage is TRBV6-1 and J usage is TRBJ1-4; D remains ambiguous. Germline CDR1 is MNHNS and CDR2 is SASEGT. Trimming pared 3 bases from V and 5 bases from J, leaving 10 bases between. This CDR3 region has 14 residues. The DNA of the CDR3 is TGTGCCAGCAGTGAGGTGGCAAAGAATGAAAAACTGTTTTTT. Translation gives CASSEVAKNEKLFF.

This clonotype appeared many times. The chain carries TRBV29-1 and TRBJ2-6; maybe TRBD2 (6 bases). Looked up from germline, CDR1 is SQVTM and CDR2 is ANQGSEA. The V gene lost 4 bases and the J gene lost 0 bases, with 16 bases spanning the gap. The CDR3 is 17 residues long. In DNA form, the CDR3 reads TGCAGCGTTGCAGTGGGACTGACGCTCTCTGGGGCCAACGTCCTGACTTTC. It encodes CSVAVGLTLSGANVLTF.

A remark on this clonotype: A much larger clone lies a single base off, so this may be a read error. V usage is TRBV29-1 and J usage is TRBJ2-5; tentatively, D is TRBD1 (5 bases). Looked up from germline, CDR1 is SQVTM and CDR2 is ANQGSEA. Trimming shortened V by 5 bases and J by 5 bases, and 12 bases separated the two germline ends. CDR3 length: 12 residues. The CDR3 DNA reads TGCAGCGTTAAAAAAGGGGCCGAGACCCAGTACTTC. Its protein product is CSVKKGAETQYF.

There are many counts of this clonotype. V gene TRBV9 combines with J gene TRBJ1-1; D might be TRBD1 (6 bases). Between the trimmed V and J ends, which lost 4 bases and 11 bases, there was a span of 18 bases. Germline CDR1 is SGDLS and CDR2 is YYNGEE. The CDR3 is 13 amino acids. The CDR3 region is CASSTRASGEAFF. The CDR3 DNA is TGTGCCAGCAGCACACGAGCCTCAGGGGAGGCTTTCTTT. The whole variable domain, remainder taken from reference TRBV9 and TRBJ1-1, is DSGVTQTPKHLITATGQRVTLRCSPRSGDLSVYWYQQSLDQGLQFLIQYYNGEERAKGNILERFSAQQFPDLHSELNLSSLELGDSALYFCASSTRASGEAFFGQGTRLTVV.

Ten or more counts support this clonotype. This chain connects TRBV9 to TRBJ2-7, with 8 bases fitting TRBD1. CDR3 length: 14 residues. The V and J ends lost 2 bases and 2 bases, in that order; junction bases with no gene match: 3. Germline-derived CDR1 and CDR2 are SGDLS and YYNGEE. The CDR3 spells CASSVGTGAYEQYF. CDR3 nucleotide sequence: TGTGCCAGCAGCGTCGGGACAGGAGCCTACGAGCAGTACTTC.

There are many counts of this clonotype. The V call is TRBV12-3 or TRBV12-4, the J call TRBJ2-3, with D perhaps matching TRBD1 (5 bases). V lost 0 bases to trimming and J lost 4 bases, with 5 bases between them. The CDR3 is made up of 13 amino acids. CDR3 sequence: CASSLARADTQYF. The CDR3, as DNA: TGTGCCAGCAGTTTAGCCAGGGCAGATACGCAGTATTTT.

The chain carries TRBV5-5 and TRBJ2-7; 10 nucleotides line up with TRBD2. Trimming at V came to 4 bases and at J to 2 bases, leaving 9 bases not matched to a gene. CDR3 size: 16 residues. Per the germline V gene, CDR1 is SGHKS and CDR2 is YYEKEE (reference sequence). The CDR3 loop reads CASSPGASGSTYEQYF. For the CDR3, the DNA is TGTGCCAGCAGCCCGGGGGCTAGCGGGAGCACCTACGAGCAGTACTTC. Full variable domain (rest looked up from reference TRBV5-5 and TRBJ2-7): DAGVTQSPTHLIKTRGQQVTLRCSPISGHKSVSWYQQVLGQGPQFIFQYYEKEERGRGNFPDRFSARQFPNYSSELNVNALLLGDSALYLCASSPGASGSTYEQYFGPGTRLTVT.